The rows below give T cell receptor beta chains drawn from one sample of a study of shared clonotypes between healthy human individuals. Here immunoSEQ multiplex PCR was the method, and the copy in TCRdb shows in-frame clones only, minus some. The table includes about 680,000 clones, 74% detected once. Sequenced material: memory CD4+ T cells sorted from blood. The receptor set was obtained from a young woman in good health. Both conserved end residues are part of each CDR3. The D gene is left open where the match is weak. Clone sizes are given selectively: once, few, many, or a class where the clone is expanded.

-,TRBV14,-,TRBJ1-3,TGTGCCAGCAGCAACCCAGGGGATGCTGGAAACACCATATATTTT,CASSNPGDAGNTIYF
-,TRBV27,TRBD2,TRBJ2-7,TGTGCCAGCAGTTTCCAAGCGGGACCTATCTCCTACGAGCAGTACTTC,CASSFQAGPISYEQYF
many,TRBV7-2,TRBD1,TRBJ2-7,TGTGCCAGCAGCTTCGGACAGGGTCCCTACGAGCAGTACTTC,CASSFGQGPYEQYF
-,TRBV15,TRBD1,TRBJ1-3,TGTGCCACCAGCAGGGCCGGGACAGGGACGCGAAACACCATATATTTT,CATSRAGTGTRNTIYF
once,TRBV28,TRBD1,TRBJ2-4,TGTGCCAGCAGTTTAATCTTATCCCCGACAGGGGGCGTAAGAAACATTCAGTACTTC,CASSLILSPTGGVRNIQYF
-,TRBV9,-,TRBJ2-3,TGTGCCAGCACAGGAGGCCAACTTTCCACAGATACGCAGTATTTT,CASTGGQLSTDTQYF
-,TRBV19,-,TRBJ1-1,TGTGCCAGTAGTATAATGGCAGGGGAAGACACTGAAGCTTTCTTT,CASSIMAGEDTEAFF
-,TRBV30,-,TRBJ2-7,TGTGCCTGGAGTGTATTTGGCAGGGGGGGCTACGAGCAGTACTTC,CAWSVFGRGGYEQYF
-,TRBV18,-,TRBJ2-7,TGTGCCAGCTCACCAAGCCAGAGCGAGCAGTACTTC,CASSPSQSEQYF
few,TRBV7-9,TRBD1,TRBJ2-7,TGTGCCAGCAGCCAGGGGGCGTCGGACGAGCAGTACTTC,CASSQGASDEQYF
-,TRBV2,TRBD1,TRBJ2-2,TGTGCCAGCAGAAGGGACAGGCGCAGAGTAAACACCGGGGAGCTGTTTTTT,CASRRDRRRVNTGELFF
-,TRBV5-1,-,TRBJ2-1,TGCGCCAGCAGCTCCGGAGTTAGCTCCTACAATGAGCAGTTCTTC,CASSSGVSSYNEQFF
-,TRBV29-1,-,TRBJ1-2,TGCAGCGTTGAGGGACCCGCACCTTTCTATGGCTACACCTTC,CSVEGPAPFYGYTF
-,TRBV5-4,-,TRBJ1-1,TGTGCCAGCAGCTTGGCGTCAGGGTCCTCTGAAGCTTTCTTT,CASSLASGSSEAFF
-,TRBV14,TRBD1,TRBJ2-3,TGTGCCAGCAGCCAAGTTTACGGGACAGTAGGTTATTTT,CASSQVYGTVGYF
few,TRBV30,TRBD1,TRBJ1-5,TGTGCCTGGAGTCTCAGGGGGAATCAGCCCCAGCATTTT,CAWSLRGNQPQHF
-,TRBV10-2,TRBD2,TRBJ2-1,TGCGCCAGCAGGACGCTTACTAGCGGGAGCTTCTTGAATGAGCAGTTCTTC,CASRTLTSGSFLNEQFF
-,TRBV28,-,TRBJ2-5,TGTGCCAGCAGTTTGGAAGGGGCGCGGGAGACCCAGTACTTC,CASSLEGARETQYF
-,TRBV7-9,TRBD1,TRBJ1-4,TGTGCCAGCAGCCCAGGGACAGGAACCGAAAAACTGTTTTTT,CASSPGTGTEKLFF
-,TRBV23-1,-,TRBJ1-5,TGCGCCAGCAGTCAATCTGAAAGGCGACAGGTTATAAATCAGCCCCAGCATTTT,CASSQSERRQVINQPQHF
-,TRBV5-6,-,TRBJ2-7,TGTGCCAGCAGCACTAGGGTCGGGTTCTACGAGCAGTACTTC,CASSTRVGFYEQYF
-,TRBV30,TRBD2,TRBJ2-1,TGTGCCTGGAGTGGGACTAGCGGGAGAAACAATGAGCAGTTCTTC,CAWSGTSGRNNEQFF
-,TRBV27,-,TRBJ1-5,TGTGCCAGCACGCTGGGGGATCAGCCCCAGCATTTT,CASTLGDQPQHF
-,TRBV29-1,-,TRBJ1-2,TGCAGCGTTATGGAGAACTATGGCTACACCTTC,CSVMENYGYTF
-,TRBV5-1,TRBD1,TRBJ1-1,TGCGCCAGCAGCTTCGGGACAGGGGATCAGGTGGCTGAAGCTTTCTTT,CASSFGTGDQVAEAFF
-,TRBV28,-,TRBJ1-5,TGTGCCAGCACTTCAGGGCTATGGGGCAATCAGCCCCAGCATTTT,CASTSGLWGNQPQHF
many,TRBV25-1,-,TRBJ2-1,TGTGCCAGCAGTGAATCCCGGGATCCCCAGTGGAATGAGCAGTTCTTC,CASSESRDPQWNEQFF
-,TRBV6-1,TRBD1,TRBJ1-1,TGTGCCAGCAGTGAAGGTTTCGGGACAGGGCTGAACACTGAAGCTTTCTTT,CASSEGFGTGLNTEAFF
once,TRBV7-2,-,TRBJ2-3,TGTGCCAGCAGACATAGCACAGATACGCAGTATTTT,CASRHSTDTQYF
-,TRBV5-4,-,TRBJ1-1,TGTGCCAGCAGCACAGAGAACACTGAAGCTTTCTTT,CASSTENTEAFF
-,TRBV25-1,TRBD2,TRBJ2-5,TGTGCCAGCAGTCGGACTAGCGGACAAGAGACCCAGTACTTC,CASSRTSGQETQYF
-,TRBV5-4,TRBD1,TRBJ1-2,TGTGCCAGCAGCTCGTACGGACAGGGGCTTGGCTACACCTTC,CASSSYGQGLGYTF
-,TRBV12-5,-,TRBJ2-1,TGTGCTAGTGCCTTGGTAAATGAGCAGTTCTTC,CASALVNEQFF
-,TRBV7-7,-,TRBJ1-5,TGTGCCAGCAGCTTATTTCAGGGGATGGGGCAGCCCCAGCATTTT,CASSLFQGMGQPQHF
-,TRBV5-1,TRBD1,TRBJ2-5,TGCGCCAGCAGCTTGGCTGGGACAGTGGAGACCCAGTACTTC,CASSLAGTVETQYF
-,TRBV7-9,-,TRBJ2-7,TGTGCCAGCAGCTTAGTGAGAGAAACCTACGAGCAGTACTTC,CASSLVRETYEQYF
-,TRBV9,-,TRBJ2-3,TGTGCCAGCAGCGTTTCCACAGATACGCAGTATTTT,CASSVSTDTQYF
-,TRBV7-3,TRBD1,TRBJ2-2,TGTGCCAGCTCACAGGGGGCGAACACCGGGGAGCTGTTTTTT,CASSQGANTGELFF
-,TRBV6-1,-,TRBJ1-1,TGTGCCAGCAGGCCTAGGAACACTGAAGCTTTCTTT,CASRPRNTEAFF
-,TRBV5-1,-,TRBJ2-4,TGCGCCAGCAGCTTTTATGGGGAAAAAAACATTCAGTACTTC,CASSFYGEKNIQYF
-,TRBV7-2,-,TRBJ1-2,TGTGCCAGCAGCTTAGTTGGTCCGGTTGGCACCTATGGCTACACCTTC,CASSLVGPVGTYGYTF
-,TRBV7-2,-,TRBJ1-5,TGTGCCAGCAGCCCCCGGGATAGCAATCAGCCCCAGCATTTT,CASSPRDSNQPQHF
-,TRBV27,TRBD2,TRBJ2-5,TGTGCCAGCAGTTTGAGACTAGCGGTAGGCGTGGAGACCCAGTACTTC,CASSLRLAVGVETQYF
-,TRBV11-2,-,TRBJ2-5,TGTGCCAGCAGCTTTGTCAGAGGCCAAGAGACCCAGCACTTC,CASSFVRGQETQHF
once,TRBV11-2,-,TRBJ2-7,TGTGCCAGCAGCTTAGCGGTAGCTAGCTCCTACGAGCAGTACTTC,CASSLAVASSYEQYF
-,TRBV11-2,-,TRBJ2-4,TGTGCCAGCAGCCAACCCCGGGGGAAAAACATTCAGTACTTC,CASSQPRGKNIQYF
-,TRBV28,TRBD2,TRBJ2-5,TGTGCCAGCCGATTTAGCGGGAGGGCGGGAGAGACCCAGTACTTC,CASRFSGRAGETQYF
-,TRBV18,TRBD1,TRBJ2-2,TGTGCCAGCTCACCACGGGCAGGGGGCTCCACCGGGGAGCTGTTTTTT,CASSPRAGGSTGELFF
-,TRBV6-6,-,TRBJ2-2,TGTGCCAGCAGGGGCAGCCCGAACACCGGGGAGCTGTTTTTT,CASRGSPNTGELFF
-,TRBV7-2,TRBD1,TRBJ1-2,TGTGCCAGCAGCCCCCGACAGGGCCCCAACACTGGCTACACCTTC,CASSPRQGPNTGYTF
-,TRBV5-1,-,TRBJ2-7,TGCGCCAGCAGCTCCCAAGGCTACGAGCAGTACTTC,CASSSQGYEQYF
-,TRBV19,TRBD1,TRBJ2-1,TGTGCCAGTAGTAGACAGGGGGTAGATTACAATGAGCAGTTCTTC,CASSRQGVDYNEQFF
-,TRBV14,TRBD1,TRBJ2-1,TGTGCCAGCAGCCAAGATGGACAGGGTATGCACAATGAGCAGTTCTTC,CASSQDGQGMHNEQFF
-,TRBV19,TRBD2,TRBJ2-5,TGTGCCAGTAGTATCCCCGCGACTAGCGGGCAAGAGACCCAGTACTTC,CASSIPATSGQETQYF
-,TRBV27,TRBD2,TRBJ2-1,TGTGCCAGCAGTTTTGGGGCGGGAGATCGGAATGAGCAGTTCTTC,CASSFGAGDRNEQFF
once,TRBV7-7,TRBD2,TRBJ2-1,TGTGCCAGCAGCTTAGTAGCGGGAGACGGCAATGAGCAGTTCTTC,CASSLVAGDGNEQFF
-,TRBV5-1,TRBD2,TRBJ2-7,TGCGCCAGCAGCCAGGGACTAGCGGGAGGGCTTGAGCAGTACTTC,CASSQGLAGGLEQYF
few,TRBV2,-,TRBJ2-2,TGTGCCAGCAGCAGTACCGGGGAGCTGTTTTTT,CASSSTGELFF
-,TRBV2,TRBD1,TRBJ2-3,TGTGCCAGCAGTGAAGCGGGGACAGGGATGTCAGATACGCAGTATTTT,CASSEAGTGMSDTQYF